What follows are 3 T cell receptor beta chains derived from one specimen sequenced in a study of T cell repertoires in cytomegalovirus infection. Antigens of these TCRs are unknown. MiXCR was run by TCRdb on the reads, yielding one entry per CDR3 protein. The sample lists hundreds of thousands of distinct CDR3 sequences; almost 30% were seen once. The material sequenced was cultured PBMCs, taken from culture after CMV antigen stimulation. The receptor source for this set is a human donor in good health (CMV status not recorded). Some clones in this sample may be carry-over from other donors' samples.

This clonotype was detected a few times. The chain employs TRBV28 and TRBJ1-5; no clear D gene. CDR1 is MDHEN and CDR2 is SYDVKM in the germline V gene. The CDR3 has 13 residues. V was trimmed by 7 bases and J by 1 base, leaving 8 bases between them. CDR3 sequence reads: CASNTVSNQPQHF. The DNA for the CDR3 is TGTGCCAGCAACACAGTGAGCAATCAGCCCCAGCATTTT.

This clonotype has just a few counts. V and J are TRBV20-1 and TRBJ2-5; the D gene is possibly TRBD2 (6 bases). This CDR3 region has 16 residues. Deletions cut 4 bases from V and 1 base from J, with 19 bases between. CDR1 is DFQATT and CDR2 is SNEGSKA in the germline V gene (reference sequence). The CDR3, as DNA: TGCAGTGCTATACCGCAAACCAGGCGGGGCCAAGAGACCCAGTACTTC. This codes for CSAIPQTRRGQETQYF.

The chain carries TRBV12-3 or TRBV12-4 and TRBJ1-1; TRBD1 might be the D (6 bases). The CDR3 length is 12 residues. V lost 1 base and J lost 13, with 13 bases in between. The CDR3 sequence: CASSLGARGGFF. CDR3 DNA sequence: TGTGCCAGCAGTTTAGGGGCCAGGGGTGGTTTCTTT.